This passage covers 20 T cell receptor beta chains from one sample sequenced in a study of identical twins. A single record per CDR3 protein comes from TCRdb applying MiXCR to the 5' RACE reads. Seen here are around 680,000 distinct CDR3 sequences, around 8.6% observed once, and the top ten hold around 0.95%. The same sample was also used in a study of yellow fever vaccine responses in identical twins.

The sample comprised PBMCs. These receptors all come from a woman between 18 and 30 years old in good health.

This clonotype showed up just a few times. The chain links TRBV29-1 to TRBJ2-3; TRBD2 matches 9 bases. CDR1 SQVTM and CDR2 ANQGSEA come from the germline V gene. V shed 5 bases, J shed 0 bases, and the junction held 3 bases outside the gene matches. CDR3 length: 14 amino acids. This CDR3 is CSVWLAGSTDTQYF. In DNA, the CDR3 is TGCAGCGTTTGGCTAGCGGGGAGCACAGATACGCAGTATTTT.

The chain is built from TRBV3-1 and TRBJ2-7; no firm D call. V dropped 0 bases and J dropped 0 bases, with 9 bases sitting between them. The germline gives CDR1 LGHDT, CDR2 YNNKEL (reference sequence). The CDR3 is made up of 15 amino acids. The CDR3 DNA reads TGTGCCAGCAGCCAAGATTCTCGATTCTCCTACGAGCAGTACTTC. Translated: CASSQDSRFSYEQYF.

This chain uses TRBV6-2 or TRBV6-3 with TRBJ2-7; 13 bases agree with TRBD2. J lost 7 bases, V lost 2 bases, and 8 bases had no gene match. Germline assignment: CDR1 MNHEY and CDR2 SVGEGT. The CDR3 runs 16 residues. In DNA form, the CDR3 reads TGTGCCAGCAGTTACAGGGGACTAGCGGGGCTGAGGGAGCAGTACTTC. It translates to CASSYRGLAGLREQYF.

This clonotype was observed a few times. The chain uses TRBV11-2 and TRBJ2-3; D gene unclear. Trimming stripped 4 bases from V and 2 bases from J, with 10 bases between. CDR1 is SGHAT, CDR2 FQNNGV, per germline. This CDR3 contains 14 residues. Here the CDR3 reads CASSWAGDTDTQYF. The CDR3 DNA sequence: TGTGCCAGCAGCTGGGCAGGAGACACAGATACGCAGTATTTT.

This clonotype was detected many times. CDR3: CASSKDPRTGELFF. The DNA of the CDR3 is TGCGCCAGCAGTAAGGACCCCCGCACCGGGGAGCTGTTTTTT. The chain carries TRBV5-1 and TRBJ2-2; D not resolved. Germline CDR1 is SGHRS and CDR2 is YFSETQ. The CDR3 length is 14 residues. V was pared by 5 bases and J by 4 bases, with 12 bases between.

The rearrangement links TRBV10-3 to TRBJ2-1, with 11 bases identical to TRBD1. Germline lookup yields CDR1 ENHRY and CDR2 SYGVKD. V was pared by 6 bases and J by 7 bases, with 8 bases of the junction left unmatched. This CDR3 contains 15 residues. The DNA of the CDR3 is TGTGCCATCAGGATGGGGACAGGGGGGCGAAATGAGCAGTTCTTC. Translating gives CAIRMGTGGRNEQFF.

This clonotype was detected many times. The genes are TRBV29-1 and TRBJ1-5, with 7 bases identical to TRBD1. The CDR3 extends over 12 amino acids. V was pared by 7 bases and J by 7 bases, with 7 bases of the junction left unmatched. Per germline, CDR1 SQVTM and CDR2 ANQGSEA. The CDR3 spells CSDNHRGQPQHF. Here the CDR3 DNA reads TGCAGCGATAATCACAGGGGCCAGCCCCAGCATTTT.

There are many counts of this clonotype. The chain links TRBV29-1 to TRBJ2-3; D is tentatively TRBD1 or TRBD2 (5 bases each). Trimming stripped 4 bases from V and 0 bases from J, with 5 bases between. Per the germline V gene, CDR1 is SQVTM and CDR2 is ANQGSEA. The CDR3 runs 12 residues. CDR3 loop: CSVGDSTDTQYF. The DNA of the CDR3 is TGCAGCGTTGGGGACAGCACAGATACGCAGTATTTT.

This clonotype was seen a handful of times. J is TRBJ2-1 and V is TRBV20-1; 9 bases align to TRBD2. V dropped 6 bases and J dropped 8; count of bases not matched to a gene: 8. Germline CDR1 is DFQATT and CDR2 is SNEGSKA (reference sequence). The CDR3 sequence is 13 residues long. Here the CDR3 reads CSAPGLAVHEQFF. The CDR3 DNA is TGCAGTGCGCCGGGACTAGCTGTTCATGAGCAGTTCTTC.

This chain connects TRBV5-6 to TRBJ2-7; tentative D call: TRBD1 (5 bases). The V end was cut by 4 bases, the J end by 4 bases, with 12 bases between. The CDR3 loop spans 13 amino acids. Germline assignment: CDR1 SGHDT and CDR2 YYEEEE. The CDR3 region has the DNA TGTGCCAGCAGCGTCGTGCAGGGTTACGAGCAGTACTTC. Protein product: CASSVVQGYEQYF.

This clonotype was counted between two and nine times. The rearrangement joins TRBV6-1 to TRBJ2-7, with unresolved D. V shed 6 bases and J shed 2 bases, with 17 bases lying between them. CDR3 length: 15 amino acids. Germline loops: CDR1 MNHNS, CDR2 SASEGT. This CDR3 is CASSPDTSSPYEQYF. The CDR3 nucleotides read TGTGCCAGCAGCCCCGACACAAGTAGCCCCTACGAGCAGTACTTC.

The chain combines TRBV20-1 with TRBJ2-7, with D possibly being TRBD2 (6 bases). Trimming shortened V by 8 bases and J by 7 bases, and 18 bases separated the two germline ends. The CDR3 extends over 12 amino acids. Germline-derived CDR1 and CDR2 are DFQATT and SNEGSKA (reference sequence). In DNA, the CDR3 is TGCAGTCCGACCGGGGGAGTTGGGGAGCAGTACTTC. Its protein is CSPTGGVGEQYF.

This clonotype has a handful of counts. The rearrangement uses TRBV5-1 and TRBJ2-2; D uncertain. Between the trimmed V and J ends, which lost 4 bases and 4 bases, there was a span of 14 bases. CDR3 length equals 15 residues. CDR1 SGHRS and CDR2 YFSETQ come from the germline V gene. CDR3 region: CASSGDPRSTGELFF. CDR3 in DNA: TGCGCCAGCAGCGGTGACCCACGGAGCACCGGGGAGCTGTTTTTT.

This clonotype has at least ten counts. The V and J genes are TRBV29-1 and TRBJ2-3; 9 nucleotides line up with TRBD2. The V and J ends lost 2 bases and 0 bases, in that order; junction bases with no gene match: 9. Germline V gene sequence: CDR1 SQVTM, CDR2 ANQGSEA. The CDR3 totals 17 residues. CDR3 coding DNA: TGCAGCGTTGAACACACTGGGACTAGCCCTAGCACAGATACGCAGTATTTT. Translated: CSVEHTGTSPSTDTQYF.

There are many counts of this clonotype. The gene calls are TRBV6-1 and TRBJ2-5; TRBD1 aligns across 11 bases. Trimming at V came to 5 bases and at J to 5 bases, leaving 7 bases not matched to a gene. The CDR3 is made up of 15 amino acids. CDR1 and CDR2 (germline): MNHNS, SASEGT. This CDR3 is CASSQDRGLLETQYF. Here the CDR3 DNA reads TGTGCCAGCAGTCAGGACAGGGGGCTTTTGGAGACCCAGTACTTC.

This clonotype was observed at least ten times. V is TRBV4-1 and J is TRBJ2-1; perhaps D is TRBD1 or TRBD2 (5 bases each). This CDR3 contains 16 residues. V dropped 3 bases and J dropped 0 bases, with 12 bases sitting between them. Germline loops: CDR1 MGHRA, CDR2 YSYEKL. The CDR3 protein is CASSQGPASSYNEQFF. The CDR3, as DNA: TGCGCCAGCAGCCAGGGACCGGCGAGCTCCTACAATGAGCAGTTCTTC.

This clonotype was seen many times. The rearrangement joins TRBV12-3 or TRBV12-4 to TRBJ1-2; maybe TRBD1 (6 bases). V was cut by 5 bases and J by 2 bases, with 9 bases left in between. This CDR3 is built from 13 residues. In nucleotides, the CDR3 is TGTGCCAGCAGTGAGGGGGAGAACTATGGCTACACCTTC. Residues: CASSEGENYGYTF.

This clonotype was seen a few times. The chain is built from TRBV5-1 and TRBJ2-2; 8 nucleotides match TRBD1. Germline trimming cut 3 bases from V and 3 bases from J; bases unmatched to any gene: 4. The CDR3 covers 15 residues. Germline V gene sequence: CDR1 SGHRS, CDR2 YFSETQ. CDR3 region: CASSSSTGDTGELFF. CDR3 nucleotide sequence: TGCGCCAGCAGCTCCTCGACAGGGGACACCGGGGAGCTGTTTTTT. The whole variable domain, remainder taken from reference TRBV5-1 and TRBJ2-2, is KAGVTQTPRYLIKTRGQQVTLSCSPISGHRSVSWYQQTPGQGLQFLFEYFSETQRNKGNFPGRFSGRQFSNSRSEMNVSTLELGDSALYLCASSSSTGDTGELFFGEGSRLTVL.

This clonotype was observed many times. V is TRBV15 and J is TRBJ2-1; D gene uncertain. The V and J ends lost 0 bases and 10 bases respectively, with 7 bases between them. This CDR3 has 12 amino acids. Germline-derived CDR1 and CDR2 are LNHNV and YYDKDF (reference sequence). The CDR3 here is CATSRDIEEQFF. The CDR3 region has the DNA TGTGCCACCAGCAGAGATATTGAGGAGCAGTTCTTC. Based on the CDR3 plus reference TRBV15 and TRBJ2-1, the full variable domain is DAMVIQNPRYQVTQFGKPVTLSCSQTLNHNVMYWYQQKSSQAPKLLFHYYDKDFNNEADTPDNFQSRRPNTSFCFLDIRSPGLGDTAMYLCATSRDIEEQFFGPGTRLTVL.

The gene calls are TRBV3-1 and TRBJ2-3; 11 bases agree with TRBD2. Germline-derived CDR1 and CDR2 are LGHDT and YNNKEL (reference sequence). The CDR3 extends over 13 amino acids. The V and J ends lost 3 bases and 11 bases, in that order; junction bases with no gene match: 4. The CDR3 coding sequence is TGTGCCAGCAGCCACCCGGGACTAGCGGAGCAGTATTTT. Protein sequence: CASSHPGLAEQYF.